This is a list of T cell receptor beta chains from one sample in a study of blood T cells in healthy people across ages. Using its own MiXCR run on the 5' RACE reads, TCRdb lists one record per CDR3 protein. The data contain over a million distinct CDR3 sequences, approximately 25% of them singletons. The same specimen was also included in a second study, on T cells of mothers and their children.

What was sequenced was blood. These receptors were taken from a girl aged 2-10 years in good health. CDR3s include the opening cysteine and the closing phenylalanine or tryptophan. Each record gives: CDR3 DNA, CDR3 protein, V gene, J gene, D gene, clone size. D genes are given only for firm matches. A clone size is listed for some rows: how often the clone was seen (once, few, many), or a class if it is expanded.

TGTGCCAGCAGTGTCAGGTCGAGCTACTTTAACTATGGCTACACCTTC,CASSVRSSYFNYGYTF,TRBV2,TRBJ1-2,NA,NA
TGTGCCAGCAGTTTAAGGGGCCTGGGCGATGAGCAGTTCTTC,CASSLRGLGDEQFF,TRBV12-3/TRBV12-4,TRBJ2-1,NA,few
TGTGCCAGCAGCGTAGAGGGAACTGGACAGGGCAAAGGCTACACCTTC,CASSVEGTGQGKGYTF,TRBV9,TRBJ1-2,TRBD1,NA
TGTGCCAGCAGTGTTGGGGGATGGAGCACTGAAGCTTTCTTT,CASSVGGWSTEAFF,TRBV2,TRBJ1-1,NA,once
TGTGCCAGCAGTTTGCTGCTCCCGGAAGGGCCTCCGAATGAGCAGTTCTTC,CASSLLLPEGPPNEQFF,TRBV28,TRBJ2-1,NA,NA
TGCAGCGTTGACAGGGAGGGGGTCAATGAGCAGTTCTTC,CSVDREGVNEQFF,TRBV29-1,TRBJ2-1,NA,few
TGTGCCAGCAGTGAAGCGGGAGGGGTTAATGAGCAGTTCTTC,CASSEAGGVNEQFF,TRBV6-1,TRBJ2-1,TRBD2,NA
TGCAGCGTTGGTGGGGACCAAGGGGCGGCCTGGCTACTTGGGCAGTTCTTC,CSVGGDQGAAWLLGQFF,TRBV29-1,TRBJ2-1,NA,few
TGTGCCAGCAGTGCCCAGACCACTGAAGCTTTCTTT,CASSAQTTEAFF,TRBV25-1,TRBJ1-1,NA,NA
TGTGCCAGCAGCCGCCTAGCCCAAGAGACCCAGTACTTC,CASSRLAQETQYF,TRBV7-2,TRBJ2-5,NA,NA
TGCGCCAGCAGCCCCTCCCTAGGGGATGGCTACACCTTC,CASSPSLGDGYTF,TRBV4-1,TRBJ1-2,NA,few
TGCAGCGTTCGAGAGGGGTACGGGACCCAGTACTTC,CSVREGYGTQYF,TRBV29-1,TRBJ2-5,NA,NA
TGCAGTGCTAGAGGGTCCCGGGAACCAAACACTGAAGCTTTCTTT,CSARGSREPNTEAFF,TRBV20-1,TRBJ1-1,NA,NA
TGTGCCAGCAGCACATTGACACGGACGTACGAGCAGTACTTC,CASSTLTRTYEQYF,TRBV5-6,TRBJ2-7,NA,NA
TGTGCCAGCAGCCAGACGGACACGAGGGAAAAACTGTTTTTT,CASSQTDTREKLFF,TRBV7-6,TRBJ1-4,NA,few
TGCAGCGTTGATAAATGGGACAGGGGGCTCTGGGAGCAGTACTTC,CSVDKWDRGLWEQYF,TRBV29-1,TRBJ2-7,TRBD1,few
TGTGCCAGCAGCCCTTCGGGGACAGGCCCCTACAATGAGCAGTTCTTC,CASSPSGTGPYNEQFF,TRBV7-3,TRBJ2-1,TRBD1,few